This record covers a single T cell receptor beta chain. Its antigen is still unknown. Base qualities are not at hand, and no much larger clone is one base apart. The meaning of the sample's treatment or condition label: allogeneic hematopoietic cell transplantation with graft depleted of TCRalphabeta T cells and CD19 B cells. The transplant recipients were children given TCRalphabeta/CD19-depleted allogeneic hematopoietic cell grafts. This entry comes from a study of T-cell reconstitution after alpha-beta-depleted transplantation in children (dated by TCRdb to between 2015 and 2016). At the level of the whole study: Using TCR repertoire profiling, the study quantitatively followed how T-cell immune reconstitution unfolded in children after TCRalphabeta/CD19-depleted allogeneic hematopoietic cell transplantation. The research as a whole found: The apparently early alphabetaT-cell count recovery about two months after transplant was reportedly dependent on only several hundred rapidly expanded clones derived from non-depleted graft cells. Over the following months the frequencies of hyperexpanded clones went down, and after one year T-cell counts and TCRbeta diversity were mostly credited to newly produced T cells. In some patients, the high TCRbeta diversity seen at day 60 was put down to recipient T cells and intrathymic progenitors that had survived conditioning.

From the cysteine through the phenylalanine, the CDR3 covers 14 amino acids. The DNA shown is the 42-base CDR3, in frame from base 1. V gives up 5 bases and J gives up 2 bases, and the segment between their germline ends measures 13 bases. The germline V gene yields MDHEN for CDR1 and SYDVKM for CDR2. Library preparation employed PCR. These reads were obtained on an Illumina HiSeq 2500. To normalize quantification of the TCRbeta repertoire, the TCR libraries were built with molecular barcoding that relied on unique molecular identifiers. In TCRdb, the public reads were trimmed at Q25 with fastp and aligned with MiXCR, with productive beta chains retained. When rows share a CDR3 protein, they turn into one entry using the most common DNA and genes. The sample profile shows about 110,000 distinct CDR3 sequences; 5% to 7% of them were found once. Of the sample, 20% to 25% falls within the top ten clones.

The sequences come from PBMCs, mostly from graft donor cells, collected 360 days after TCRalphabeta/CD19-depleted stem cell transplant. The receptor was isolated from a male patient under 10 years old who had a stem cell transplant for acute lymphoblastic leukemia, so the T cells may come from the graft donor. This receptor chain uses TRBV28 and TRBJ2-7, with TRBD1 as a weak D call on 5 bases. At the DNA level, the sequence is TGTGCCAGCAGTAAGATTGGGGCCCCCTACGAGCAGTACTTC. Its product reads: CASSKIGAPYEQYF.